The T cell receptor (beta chain) described here comes from a study of T cells in Graves' hyperthyroidism and ophthalmopathy. Amplified TCR beta CDR3 regions derived from RNA transcripts. A set of HTBI primers served as the primers for a first-round RT-PCR of the TCR CDR3. One entry per CDR3 protein results from TCRdb running MiXCR on the multiplex PCR reads. The data contain about 290,000 distinct CDR3 sequences, over 15% of them singletons. Between the trimmed V and J ends, which lost 6 bases and 5 bases, there was a span of 14 bases. The CDR3 covers 14 residues. Germline CDR1 MNHEY, CDR2 SMNVEV (reference sequence).

This TCR was sampled from a young man with Graves' hyperthyroidism. This chain links TRBV27 with TRBJ2-1, with no clear D. Sequenced sample: blood. CDR3 region: CASSIAADNNEQFF. In DNA form, the CDR3 reads TGTGCCAGCAGCATAGCCGCAGACAACAATGAGCAGTTCTTC.